This passage covers 29 T cell receptor beta chains from one sample sequenced in a study of blood T cell repertoires in COVID-19. Clones were read by immunoSEQ multiplex PCR, and TCRdb kept only the in-frame ones, dropping some. The repertoire holds approximately 210,000 clones, with 84% as singletons. The sequencing input was peripheral blood. These receptors were collected from a human donor in a cohort sampled during active COVID-19.

The rearrangement uses TRBV6-6 and TRBJ1-5; possibly TRBD1 for D (6 bases). V was trimmed by 4 bases and J by 0 bases, leaving 13 bases between them. Germline V gene lookup returns CDR1 MNHNY and CDR2 SVGAGI (reference sequence). The CDR3 loop spans 16 amino acids. CDR3 sequence (DNA): TGTGCCAGCAGTTTAGGACAGCCCTATAGCAATCAGCCCCAGCATTTT. Residues: CASSLGQPYSNQPQHF.

This sequence joins TRBV30 and TRBJ2-5; possible D gene TRBD1, 6 bases. Trimming shortened V by 0 bases and J by 5 bases, and 16 bases separated the two germline ends. The CDR3 is made up of 15 amino acids. CDR1 and CDR2 (germline): GTSNPN, SVGIG (reference sequence). The CDR3 here is CAWSVLQGTWETQYF. The CDR3 nucleotides read TGTGCCTGGAGTGTACTCCAGGGGACGTGGGAGACCCAGTACTTC. The full variable domain, with the rest looked up from reference TRBV30 and TRBJ2-5, is SQTIHQWPATLVQPVGSPLSLECTVEGTSNPNLYWYRQAAGRGLQLLFYSVGIGQISSEVPQNLSASRPQDRQFILSSKKLLLSDSGFYLCAWSVLQGTWETQYFGPGTRLLVL.

The chain recombines TRBV12-3 or TRBV12-4 with TRBJ2-3; D may be TRBD2 (6 bases). The CDR3 has 13 residues. Trimming took 5 bases from V and 9 from J, leaving 15 bases between them. In nucleotides, the CDR3 is TGTGCCAGCAGTCCCGGGACTGTCATGACGCAGTATTTT. Protein: CASSPGTVMTQYF.

The CDR3, as DNA: TGTGCCAGCAGGCAGACTAGCGGAAAAGATAATGAGCAGTTCTTC. Its protein is CASRQTSGKDNEQFF. This chain links TRBV2 with TRBJ2-1; 9 bases map to TRBD2. Unmatched junction bases numbered 10, after V lost 6 bases and J lost 7 bases. The CDR3 has 15 amino acids. CDR1 SNHLY and CDR2 FYNNEI come from the germline V gene.

This sequence joins TRBV3-1 (or the pseudogene TRBV3-2) and TRBJ1-5, with TRBD1 matching 9 bases. The trim removed 3 bases at V and 7 bases at J, leaving 7 bases unmatched. CDR1 and CDR2 (germline): LGHDT, YNNKEL (reference sequence). The CDR3 length is 15 residues. CDR3 residues: CASSQGQGVGQPQHF. CDR3 DNA: TGTGCCAGCAGCCAGGGACAGGGCGTTGGGCAGCCCCAGCATTTT.

This clone showed up just once. The chain carries TRBV19 and TRBJ1-1; no clear D gene. This CDR3 is 12 amino acids long. Trimming left V 7 bases short and J 8 bases short, with 14 bases between. The V gene's germline CDR1 is LNHDA and CDR2 SQIVND (reference sequence). The CDR3 loop reads CASMNLRSEAFF. CDR3 in DNA: TGTGCCAGTATGAATTTGCGGAGCGAAGCTTTCTTT.

The chain uses TRBV7-2 and TRBJ2-5; TRBD2 agrees at 9 bases. The germline V gene has CDR1 SGHTA and CDR2 FQGNSA. The CDR3 sequence is 15 residues long. J gave up 4 bases and V 7 bases, and 10 bases lay outside the gene matches. The CDR3 spells CASTEPGLAGETQYF. The CDR3 nucleotides read TGTGCCAGCACGGAACCGGGACTAGCAGGAGAGACCCAGTACTTC. The full variable domain, in which reference TRBV7-2 and TRBJ2-5 provide the parts outside the CDR3, is GAGVSQSPSNKVTEKGKDVELRCDPISGHTALYWYRQSLGQGLEFLIYFQGNSAPDKSGLPSDRFSAERTGGSVSTLTIQRTQQEDSAVYLCASTEPGLAGETQYFGPGTRLLVL.

The rearrangement links TRBV5-6 to TRBJ2-7; weak D call: TRBD1 (6 bases). V lost 2 bases and J 3 bases, leaving 9 bases between the germline ends. Germline lookup yields CDR1 SGHDT and CDR2 YYEEEE. This CDR3 contains 13 residues. The CDR3 DNA sequence: TGTGCCAGCAGCTTCGGACAGCACTACGAGCAGTACTTC. It is translated as CASSFGQHYEQYF.

The chain recombines TRBV5-4 with TRBJ2-3, with 14 bases aligning to TRBD2. The V and J ends lost 3 bases and 2 bases, in that order; junction bases with no gene match: 8. The germline V gene encodes CDR1 SGHNT and CDR2 YYREEE (reference sequence). The CDR3 consists of 18 residues. The CDR3 region is CASSYRLAGGPDTDTQYF. CDR3 nucleotide sequence: TGTGCCAGCAGCTATCGACTAGCGGGGGGGCCGGACACAGATACGCAGTATTTT.

CDR3 in amino acids: CASTNLGPREGNQPQHF. The CDR3 DNA reads TGTGCCAGTACCAATCTAGGCCCCCGGGAAGGCAATCAGCCCCAGCATTTT. V usage is TRBV19 and J usage is TRBJ1-5; D ambiguous. V dropped 7 bases and J dropped 2 bases, with 21 bases sitting between them. Germline CDR1 and CDR2: LNHDA and SQIVND (reference sequence). This CDR3 spans 17 amino acids.

CDR3 coding DNA: TGCGCCAGCAGTGTAGACAGGGTGGGTGTGGGACAGTACGTC. This gives the protein CASSVDRVGVGQYV. The V call is TRBV10-2, the J call TRBJ2-7; 7 bases fit TRBD1. With V trimmed by 4 bases and J by 10 bases, 13 bases remained unmatched. The CDR3 sequence is 14 residues long. The germline CDR1 and CDR2 sequences are WSHSY and SAAADI.

The chain carries TRBV3-1 (or the pseudogene TRBV3-2) and TRBJ2-7, with 8 bases identical to TRBD1. V lost 5 bases and J lost 7; bases outside the gene matches: 10. Looked up from germline, CDR1 is LGHDT and CDR2 is YNNKEL (reference sequence). CDR3 length equals 14 residues. As DNA, the CDR3 is TGTGCCAGCAGCTCCGCGGACAGGGTGGGTGAGCAGTACGTC. Protein product: CASSSADRVGEQYV.

The chain uses TRBV7-9 and TRBJ2-3; 9 bases are shared with TRBD2. From germline, CDR1 is SEHNR and CDR2 FQNEAQ (reference sequence). J lost 3 bases, V lost 5 bases, and 6 bases had no gene match. The CDR3 runs 15 residues. Written as DNA, the CDR3 is TGTGCCAGCAGCAAGGTAGCGGGAGCAACAGATACGCAGTATTTT. Translation gives CASSKVAGATDTQYF.

The chain combines TRBV6-4 with TRBJ2-1; a weak D match, TRBD2 (5 bases). The V end was cut by 8 bases, the J end by 3 bases, with 14 bases between. The CDR3 extends over 14 amino acids. CDR1 MRHNA and CDR2 SNTAGT come from the germline V gene. The CDR3 DNA reads TGTGCCAGCTCACCGGGGTTATTCTACAATGAGCAGTTCTTC. It specifies CASSPGLFYNEQFF.

The chain links TRBV10-2 to TRBJ1-1; D call uncertain. V shed 6 bases and J shed 5 bases, with 16 bases lying between them. CDR3 length: 14 amino acids. Germline values: CDR1 WSHSY, CDR2 SAAADI. In DNA, the CDR3 is TGCGCCAGCAGCGAGGCCCAGGTTCTAACTGAAGCTTTCTTT. This gives the protein CASSEAQVLTEAFF.

The count of this clone is one. The chain combines TRBV5-1 with TRBJ1-2; 7 positions agree with TRBD1. Germline CDR1 reads SGHRS; CDR2 reads YFSETQ. CDR3 length equals 14 residues. Trimming at V came to 4 bases and at J to 0 bases, leaving 3 bases not matched to a gene. The CDR3 region has the DNA TGCGCCAGCAGCGACACAGGGGCTAACTATGGCTACACCTTC. Translation: CASSDTGANYGYTF.

This chain uses TRBV5-4 with TRBJ2-3; 11 bases are a match to TRBD1. V lost 4 bases and J lost 7; bases outside the gene matches: 14. The germline V gene has CDR1 SGHNT and CDR2 YYREEE (reference sequence). This CDR3 contains 17 residues. CDR3 sequence (DNA): TGTGCCAGCAGCCCACAAGTGAGCGGACAGGGGGCCTATACGCAGTATTTT. This translates into CASSPQVSGQGAYTQYF.

The V gene is TRBV5-6, the J gene TRBJ1-4; 7 bases agree with TRBD1. With V trimmed by 3 bases and J by 4 bases, 9 bases remained unmatched. The germline V gene has CDR1 SGHDT and CDR2 YYEEEE. The CDR3 is 16 residues long. The chain's CDR3 is CASSSYRDSVNEKLFF. CDR3 nucleotides: TGTGCCAGCAGCTCTTACCGGGACAGCGTTAATGAAAAACTGTTTTTT.

The sample holds a few counts of this clone. The V gene is TRBV21-1, the J gene TRBJ2-7; TRBD2, as called in the table, went unchecked against the DNA. TRBV21-1 represents a pseudogene. This CDR3 contains 17 residues. CDR3 nucleotides: TGTGCCAGCAGCAAAGGGGGGAAAAGACTAGCCTCCTACGAGCAGTACTTC. Its protein is CASSKGGKRLASYEQYF.

This clone was picked up one time. The chain employs TRBV6-1 and TRBJ2-7; a weak D match, TRBD2 (7 bases). The CDR3 consists of 16 residues. In germline, CDR1 is MNHNS, CDR2 SASEGT. The V and J ends lost 2 bases and 1 base respectively, with 15 bases between them. The CDR3 protein is CASSESRGAGSYEQYV. CDR3 coding DNA: TGTGCCAGCAGTGAATCCCGGGGGGCAGGATCCTACGAGCAGTACGTC.

V gene TRBV2 combines with J gene TRBJ2-5, with a possible D match to TRBD1 (6 bases). The germline gives CDR1 SNHLY, CDR2 FYNNEI. There are 12 residues in the CDR3. V lost 7 bases and J lost 4, with 10 bases in between. CDR3 sequence reads: CASTGVAETQYF. The CDR3 region has the DNA TGTGCCAGCACAGGGGTAGCAGAGACCCAGTACTTC.

A single count supports this clone. V usage is TRBV18 and J usage is TRBJ1-2; weak D call: TRBD1 (6 bases). The CDR3 runs 14 residues. Deletions cut 4 bases from V and 4 bases from J, with 13 bases between. Germline CDR1 and CDR2: KGHSH and LQKENI. The DNA for the CDR3 is TGTGCCAGCTCACGACCGGACAGTGCCTATGGCTACACCTTC. This codes for CASSRPDSAYGYTF.

This clone was counted many times. V usage is TRBV6-5 and J usage is TRBJ1-6, with 10 bases matching TRBD1. This CDR3 comprises 15 residues. Unmatched junction bases numbered 8, after V lost 6 bases and J lost 9 bases. Germline lookup yields CDR1 MNHEY and CDR2 SVGAGI. The DNA for the CDR3 is TGTGCCAGCAGGGCCGGGACAGGGGAAAGTTCACCCCTCCACTTT. Translated, it gives CASRAGTGESSPLHF.

The chain joins TRBV7-2 to TRBJ1-4; maybe TRBD1 (5 bases). The CDR3 covers 15 residues. V was cut by 0 bases and J by 3 bases, with 8 bases left in between. Germline lookup yields CDR1 SGHTA and CDR2 FQGNSA. The CDR3 DNA reads TGTGCCAGCAGCTTAGCCGCGGGGGCTAATGAAAAACTGTTTTTT. Translated, it gives CASSLAAGANEKLFF.

The chain carries TRBV3-1 (or the pseudogene TRBV3-2) and TRBJ1-6; TRBD1 aligns across 7 bases. Germline assignment: CDR1 LGHDT and CDR2 YNNKEL (reference sequence). Trimming cost V 1 base and J 9 bases; bases outside gene matches: 3. The CDR3 covers 14 residues. The CDR3 is CASSQAQGVSPLHF. The CDR3 nucleotides are TGTGCCAGCAGCCAAGCCCAGGGGGTTTCACCCCTCCACTTT.

The J gene is TRBJ2-1, the V gene TRBV7-3; 12 bases agree with TRBD2. The ends lost 6 bases at V and 0 bases at J; junction bases unmatched: 6. CDR3 size: 17 residues. Germline values: CDR1 SGHTA, CDR2 FQGTGA. CDR3 amino acids: CASSPSGGANSYNEQFF. The CDR3 DNA reads as TGTGCCAGCAGTCCTAGCGGGGGGGCCAACTCCTACAATGAGCAGTTCTTC.

In its sample, this clone was seen once. The V gene is TRBV19, the J gene TRBJ1-1; 7 bases are a match to TRBD1. Germline CDR1 reads LNHDA; CDR2 reads SQIVND (reference sequence). This CDR3 has 15 amino acids. Trimming removed 5 bases from V and 4 bases from J; junction bases left unmatched: 10. The CDR3 DNA follows: TGTGCCAGTAGTCAATCCGGGACAGCCTTCACTGAAGCTTTCTTT. Amino acid sequence: CASSQSGTAFTEAFF.

V usage is TRBV28 and J usage is TRBJ2-7, with a tentative D call TRBD1 (6 bases). This CDR3 is built from 13 residues. Deletions cut 6 bases from V and 2 bases from J, with 11 bases between. Per the germline V gene, CDR1 is MDHEN and CDR2 is SYDVKM. CDR3 nucleotide sequence: TGTGCCAGCAGGACAGGAGCGACCTACGAGCAGTACTTC. Translation: CASRTGATYEQYF.

The chain has TRBV6-5 and TRBJ1-1; 7 bases align to TRBD1. Germline trimming cut 0 bases from V and 1 base from J; bases unmatched to any gene: 5. The CDR3 has 16 amino acids. CDR1 and CDR2 (germline): MNHEY, SVGAGI. As DNA, the CDR3 is TGTGCCAGCAGTTACTCCCCGGGACAGACGAACACTGAAGCTTTCTTT. Residues: CASSYSPGQTNTEAFF.